This T cell receptor (beta chain) was captured by sequencing in a study of breast tumors, draining lymph nodes, adjacent tissues (dated by TCRdb to the mid-2010s). In the study overall: Breast cancer patients provided tumor, adjacent nontumor tissue and axillary lymph nodes, and the study compared the TCR beta repertoires across these three sources. In human breast cancer, the study set out to evaluate how tumor, surrounding tissue and draining lymph node repertoires relate to one another and whether T cells may move between these sites.

General conclusions and limits of the study: Tumor T-cell repertoires showed less diversity than lymph node repertoires and more diversity than nontumor tissue repertoires, and tumor T-cell repertoires showed preferential V and J gene usage. In luminal-like breast cancer, tumor and nontumor tissue repertoires resembled each other significantly more than in basal-like breast cancer. The data were considered consistent with most tumor T cells being derived from the lymph node and subsequently expanding within tumor tissue. The conclusion that tumor T cells originate in lymph nodes was framed as consistent with a hypothesis rather than directly demonstrated.

The run used an Illumina HiSeq 2000. Multiplex PCR amplification was used to generate the TCR beta chain libraries. High-throughput sequencing was used to analyze the amplified TCR beta chain products. The public reads were quality trimmed at Q25 with fastp and then assembled into clones with MiXCR by TCRdb, keeping productive beta chains. One record per CDR3 amino acid sequence lists the most common genes and DNA. The sample table records roughly 120,000 distinct CDR3 sequences; less than 20% of these occur just once. The ten largest clones capture under 4.5% of the sample. The axillary draining lymph nodes of breast cancer patients were the source of the lymph node samples. This clonotype was seen repeatedly, ten times or more. It lacks a known antigen. No much larger clone is present one base from it, and per-base qualities are unavailable. Sample: axillary lymph node tissue. The origin of this receptor is a female donor with breast cancer. Some clones in this sample may be carry-over from other donors' samples.

The DNA sequence reads TGTGCCAGCAACGCGAACACCGGGGAGCTGTTTTTT. This is translated as CASNANTGELFF. The receptor chain draws on TRBV28 and TRBJ2-2; no D gene call is confident. Trimming takes 7 bases from V and 0 bases from J, and the germline ends sit 3 bases apart. CDR1 is given as MDHEN and CDR2 as SYDVKM, both from the germline V gene. The CDR3 holds 12 amino acids from the cysteine to the phenylalanine. The DNA shown is the 36-base CDR3, in frame from base 1.